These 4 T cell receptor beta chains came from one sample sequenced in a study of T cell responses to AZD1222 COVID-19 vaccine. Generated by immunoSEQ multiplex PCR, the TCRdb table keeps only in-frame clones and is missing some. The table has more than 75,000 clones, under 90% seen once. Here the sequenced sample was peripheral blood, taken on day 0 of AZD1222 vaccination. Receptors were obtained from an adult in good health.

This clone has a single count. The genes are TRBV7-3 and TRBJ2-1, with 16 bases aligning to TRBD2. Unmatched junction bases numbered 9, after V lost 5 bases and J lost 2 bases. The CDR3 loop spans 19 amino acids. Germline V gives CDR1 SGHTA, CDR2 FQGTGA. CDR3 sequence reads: CASSKSGLAGGLAYNEQFF. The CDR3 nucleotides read TGTGCCAGCAGCAAATCGGGACTAGCGGGAGGGTTGGCCTACAATGAGCAGTTCTTC.

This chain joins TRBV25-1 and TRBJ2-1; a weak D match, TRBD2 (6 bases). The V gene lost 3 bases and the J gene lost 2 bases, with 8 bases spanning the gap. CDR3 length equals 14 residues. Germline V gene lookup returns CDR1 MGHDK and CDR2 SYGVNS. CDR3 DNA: TGTGCCAGCAGTGATCGGGAGCCCTACAATGAGCAGTTCTTC. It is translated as CASSDREPYNEQFF.

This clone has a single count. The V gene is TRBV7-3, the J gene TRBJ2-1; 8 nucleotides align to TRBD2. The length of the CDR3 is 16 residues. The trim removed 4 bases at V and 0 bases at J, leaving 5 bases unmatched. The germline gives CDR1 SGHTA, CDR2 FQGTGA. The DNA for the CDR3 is TGTGCCAGCAGCTACTCCAGCGGGAGCTCCTACAATGAGCAGTTCTTC. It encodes CASSYSSGSSYNEQFF.

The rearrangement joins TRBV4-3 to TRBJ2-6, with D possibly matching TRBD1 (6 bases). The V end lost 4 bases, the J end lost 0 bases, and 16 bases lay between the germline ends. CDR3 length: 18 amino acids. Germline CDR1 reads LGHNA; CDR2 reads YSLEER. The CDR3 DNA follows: TGCGCCAGCAGCCGAACAGGGTTGGGGGCCTCTGGGGCCAACGTCCTGACTTTC. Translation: CASSRTGLGASGANVLTF.